The clone carrying this T cell receptor beta chain was detected ten times or more. CDR1 is SGHRS and CDR2 is YFSETQ in the germline V gene. V lost 5 bases and J 4 bases, leaving 16 bases between the germline ends. The CDR3 runs to 15 residues. Time point given: before trial treatment. Nivolumab, ipilimumab, aspirin, low-dose cyclophosphamide and low-dose radiotherapy were all administered to the donors. Covering alpha and beta chains, TRAV- and TRBV-specific primers were used for the first-strand cDNA. TCRs underwent roughly 19 PCR cycles of amplification with a constant-region primer and V-primer adapter. Isolated mRNA underwent amplification by in vitro transcription. From the reads, TCRdb called clonotypes with MiXCR, one entry per CDR3 protein. The table lists 65,000 to 90,000 distinct CDR3 sequences, approximately 17% of them singletons, with 4.5% to 7.5% in the top ten. The sample belongs to a study of low-dose radiotherapy and immunotherapy resistance in tumors. About the research overall: Those assigned to Cohort 2 were treated with 1 Gy per fraction every two weeks (13 Gy in total over 26 weeks). Patients received 300 mg of oral aspirin each day across four cycles, commencing on cycle 1 day 1.

Source: PBMCs, taken before treatment. This receptor was obtained from a male donor with prostate cancer. The chain is built from TRBV5-1 and TRBJ2-1, with D possibly being TRBD2 (5 bases). This CDR3 reads CASSLHGESYNEQFF. DNA of the CDR3: TGCGCCAGCAGTTTGCACGGGGAGTCATACAATGAGCAGTTCTTC.